This T cell receptor (beta chain) was captured by sequencing in a study of blood T cell repertoires in COVID-19. Overall study context: Collection of acute and convalescent COVID-19 samples took place in the United States, Italy and Spain. PBMCs, B-cell-depleted T cells, or T cells provided the cDNA or gDNA that made up the material.

As handled by the study authors: Amplified reference gene primers provided the basis for estimating nucleated cell counts. Sequencing used immunoSEQ multiplex PCR; TCRdb keeps in-frame clones, though not all of them. The V and J calls and the clone size are those of that table, but D and trimming were determined from the DNA. Counted here are 180,000 or so clones, roughly 79% occurring once; the ten biggest clones make up approximately 10%. Enrollment of patients from Seattle took place during active infection, with longitudinal follow-up. Material: peripheral blood. The TCR comes from a woman in her thirties or forties with COVID-19, enrolled during active disease.

CDR3 in amino acids: CASRRIIPGLKGKNTEAFF. CDR3 DNA sequence: TGTGCCAGCAGGAGGATAATCCCGGGACTCAAGGGAAAGAACACTGAAGCTTTCTTT. The chain is built from TRBV5-5 and TRBJ1-1, with D possibly TRBD1 on 5 matching bases. The CDR3 sequence is 19 residues long. V gave up 5 bases and J gave up 1 base, with 27 bases separating them. Germline V gene sequence: CDR1 SGHKS, CDR2 YYEKEE (reference sequence).